Below, one T cell receptor beta chain is given with its context. This entry comes from a study of T cell changes during pregnancy in multiple sclerosis. Profiled with immunoSEQ multiplex PCR; TCRdb holds only in-frame clones, not every one. Counted here are 50,000 to 75,000 clones, 91% occurring once; the ten biggest clones make up 1% to 1.5%. V shed 1 base and J shed 1 base, with 10 bases lying between them. This CDR3 has 15 amino acids. Germline CDR1 and CDR2: MGHRA and YSYEKL. This TCR came from a female donor in good health, enrolled as a control in a pregnancy study. The chain is built from TRBV4-1 and TRBJ2-5; possibly TRBD2 for D (7 bases). This sample comprised peripheral blood, obtained after pregnancy. CDR3 nucleotides: TGCGCCAGCAGCCAAGGGGGGGGCCTCCAAGAGACCCAGTACTTC. Its protein product is CASSQGGGLQETQYF.